This is a list of T cell receptor beta chains from one sample in a study of human T cells and chemical hapten exposure. MiXCR was run by TCRdb on the RACE reads, yielding one entry per CDR3 protein. Of 50,000 to 70,000 distinct CDR3 sequences listed, 9.5% to 10% are singletons. This sample comprised whole blood, obtained in connection with sensitization to the hapten diphenylcyclopropenone (DPC). Receptors originate from a man aged 40-55 years with alopecia areata. Some clones in this sample may be carry-over from other donors' samples. Each CDR3 is given with its conserved first and last residue. Fields, in order: J gene, V gene, D gene, clone size, CDR3 protein, CDR3 DNA. D genes are given only for firm matches. Not every row has a clone size; where given, it reads once, few, many or a size class.

TRBJ2-2 TRBV4-3 NA few CASSQDRGATTNTGELFF TGCGCCAGCAGCCAAGATCGGGGGGCGACGACGAACACCGGGGAGCTGTTTTTT
TRBJ1-6 TRBV2 NA NA CASSDAGNSPLHF TGTGCCAGCAGTGACGCAGGGAATTCACCCCTCCACTTT
TRBJ2-7 TRBV12-3/TRBV12-4 NA few CASSRGGTSAYEQYF TGTGCCAGCAGTCGAGGGGGGACATCAGCCTACGAGCAGTACTTC
TRBJ2-7 TRBV20-1 NA NA CSASGLSYEQYF TGCAGTGCTAGCGGGCTCTCCTACGAGCAGTACTTC
TRBJ2-7 TRBV7-8 NA NA CASSRGIGYEQYF TGTGCCAGCAGTAGAGGGATTGGCTACGAGCAGTACTTC
TRBJ2-7 TRBV7-2 NA many CASSLEGLAPYEQYF TGTGCCAGCAGCTTGGAGGGTCTAGCCCCATACGAGCAGTACTTC
TRBJ1-4 TRBV7-9 TRBD1 NA CASSSDRADREKLFF TGTGCCAGCAGCAGTGACAGGGCCGATCGGGAAAAACTGTTTTTT
TRBJ2-6 TRBV20-1 NA many CSASPRAGGANVLTF TGCAGTGCTAGCCCCCGTGCGGGTGGGGCCAACGTCCTGACTTTC
TRBJ2-5 TRBV28 TRBD1 NA CASSKRTGGAKTQYF TGTGCCAGCAGTAAGAGGACAGGGGGCGCAAAGACCCAGTACTTC
TRBJ2-3 TRBV11-2 NA few CASSPGPSGGGGANTQYF TGTGCCAGCAGCCCGGGACCTAGCGGAGGGGGAGGAGCGAATACGCAGTATTTT
TRBJ2-7 TRBV27 NA many CASSPPGVSYEQYF TGTGCCAGCAGTCCCCCGGGGGTCTCCTACGAGCAGTACTTC
TRBJ1-6 TRBV30 NA few CAWGNRLSRNSPLHF TGTGCCTGGGGTAACAGGTTATCGCGAAATTCACCCCTCCACTTT
TRBJ2-7 TRBV6-5 TRBD1 many CASSSGQGVVSYEQYF TGTGCCAGCAGTTCGGGACAGGGGGTAGTTTCCTACGAGCAGTACTTC
TRBJ2-4 TRBV4-3 TRBD1 few CASSQVVTGASSSAKNIQYF TGCGCCAGCAGCCAAGTGGTGACAGGGGCCTCTTCCTCGGCCAAAAACATTCAGTACTTC
TRBJ2-1 TRBV19 NA few CASSIIGSGRGSYNEQFF TGTGCCAGTAGTATTATTGGCTCGGGGAGGGGGTCCTACAATGAGCAGTTCTTC
TRBJ2-7 TRBV10-1 NA many CASSEARSAYEQYF TGCGCCAGCAGTGAAGCGCGGTCGGCCTACGAGCAGTACTTC
TRBJ2-5 TRBV10-3 TRBD1 few CAISSAQGPSGTQYF TGTGCCATCAGTTCCGCACAGGGGCCTTCGGGGACCCAGTACTTC
TRBJ2-1 TRBV15 NA many CATSAPSDEQFF TGTGCCACCAGCGCCCCCTCCGATGAGCAGTTCTTC
TRBJ1-2 TRBV7-9 TRBD1 few CASSLEQGAVYGYTF TGTGCCAGCAGCTTAGAACAGGGGGCTGTCTATGGCTACACCTTC
TRBJ1-1 TRBV19 NA NA CASSMSGGSTEAFF TGTGCCAGTAGTATGTCGGGAGGGAGCACTGAAGCTTTCTTT
TRBJ2-7 TRBV20-1 NA NA CSAGGRVHYEQYF TGCAGTGCGGGCGGCAGGGTCCACTACGAGCAGTACTTC
TRBJ1-2 TRBV28 NA NA CASRLPGDYGYTF TGTGCCAGCAGGCTACCGGGGGACTATGGCTACACCTTC